This TCR beta chain was captured by sequencing in a study of blood T cell repertoires in COVID-19. About the study: The United States, Italy and Spain supplied acute and convalescent COVID-19 samples. Sources were T cells, B-cell-depleted T cells, or PBMCs; the material itself was cDNA or gDNA.

As handled by the study authors: From reference gene primer amplification, estimates of nucleated cell counts were derived. Data came from immunoSEQ multiplex PCR; TCRdb stores just in-frame clones and leaves some out. D and trimming come from the DNA, and the V and J calls and clone size come from that table. This table holds roughly 260,000 clones, roughly 86% found once. The germline CDR1 and CDR2 sequences are LGHNA and YNFKEQ. The V segment lost 4 bases and the J segment 9 bases; nucleotides outside the gene matches: 19. This CDR3 has 17 amino acids. This TCR came from a woman aged 45-59 years with acute or convalescent COVID-19. Sequencing input: peripheral blood. V usage is TRBV4-2 and J usage is TRBJ1-2; 8 bases match TRBD1. DNA of the CDR3: TGTGCCAGCAGCCCTCGTACGATAGACAGGGGTCTCAAGAGCTACACCTTC. This sequence encodes CASSPRTIDRGLKSYTF.